The 14 T cell receptor beta chains given below trace back to one sample, sequenced in a study of T cells in women clearing cervical HPV infection. Profiled with immunoSEQ multiplex PCR; TCRdb holds only in-frame clones, not every one. The ten top clones account for 3.3%, within a sample of roughly 22,000 clones. Input material: blood buffy coat. The receptors originated from a woman between 18 and 70 years old with a cervical HPV16 infection that either progressed to CIN3+ or cleared (not recorded which).

For this clone: The read stops 3 residues short of the end of the CDR3; the missing end is completed from the germline J gene. The chain carries TRBV19 and TRBJ1-2; no definite D call. This CDR3 is built from 16 residues. The germline CDR1 and CDR2 sequences are LNHDA and SQIVND (reference sequence). The V end lost 3 bases, the J end lost 3 bases, and 17 bases lay between the germline ends. The CDR3 loop reads CASSMGGRARDYGYTF. CDR3 bases read: TGTGCCAGTAGTATGGGCGGGCGGGCCAGAGACTATGGC.

Turning to this clone: Sequencing ends 3 residues short of the CDR3 end; the germline J gene provides the rest. The genes are TRBV5-1 and TRBJ2-1; D ambiguous. The CDR3 covers 13 residues. Germline V gene lookup returns CDR1 SGHRS and CDR2 YFSETQ. Trimming removed 2 bases at V and 0 bases at J, with 3 bases between. The part of the CDR3 DNA that was read is TGCGCCAGCAGCTTTAACTCCTACAATGAG. It translates to CASSFNSYNE. The complete CDR3 reads CASSFNSYNEQFF.

Worth noting for this clone: Coverage ceases 3 residues before the CDR3 finishes, and the germline J gene fills in the end. The chain is built from TRBV28 and TRBJ1-2; 9 bases are shared with TRBD1. The V segment lost 5 bases and the J segment 7 bases; nucleotides outside the gene matches: 8. Germline V CDR1 and CDR2: MDHEN, SYDVKM. The CDR3 consists of 14 residues. The part of the CDR3 DNA that was read is TGTGCCAGCAGTCCGGGACAGGGAGTCCCTGGC. The encoded protein is CASSPGQGVPG. The CDR3 in its entirety is CASSPGQGVPGYTF.

Frequency places this clone as medium-sized (0.01 to 0.1%). The missing CDR3 end, 3 residues past where the read stops, is filled in from the germline J gene. V gene TRBV18 combines with J gene TRBJ1-2; TRBD1 matches at 11 bases. The CDR3 has 14 residues. CDR1 and CDR2 (germline): KGHSH, LQKENI. CDR3 bases read: TGTGCCAGCTCACCACCGGGACAGGGGGTCGAA. Protein sequence: CASSPPGQGVE. The CDR3 in its entirety is CASSPPGQGVEYTF.

Concerning this clone: With the read ending 3 residues before the CDR3 end, the germline J gene is used to fill in that end. The rearrangement joins TRBV28 to TRBJ2-6, with D unresolved. The CDR3 has 14 amino acids. Germline V gene data show CDR1 as MDHEN and CDR2 as SYDVKM. V was cut by 6 bases and J by 0 bases, with 6 bases left in between. CDR3 DNA, as far as it was read: TGTGCCAGCAGCAGTTACTCTGGGGCCAACGTC. Amino acid sequence: CASSSYSGANV. The complete CDR3 sequence is CASSSYSGANVLTF.

About this clone: The missing CDR3 end, 3 residues past where the read stops, is filled in from the germline J gene. The V and J genes are TRBV20-1 and TRBJ1-2; maybe TRBD1 (6 bases). Deletions cut 3 bases from V and 4 bases from J, with 9 bases between. Germline assignment: CDR1 DFQATT and CDR2 SNEGSKA (reference sequence). This CDR3 has 12 amino acids. CDR3 sequence reads: CSARDSSYGYTF. The sequenced part of the CDR3 DNA is TGCAGTGCTAGGGACAGTTCCTATGGC.

Of note for this clone: From the germline J gene comes the end of the CDR3, since the read stops 3 residues before it. The chain recombines TRBV7-2 with TRBJ1-6; D may be TRBD1 (6 bases). The V end was cut by 5 bases, the J end by 7 bases, with 12 bases between. This CDR3 spans 14 amino acids. The V gene's germline CDR1 is SGHTA and CDR2 FQGNSA. Incomplete CDR3 DNA: TGTGCCAGCAGCACCAGGACAGTAAATTCACCC. Protein: CASSTRTVNSP. The complete CDR3 protein is CASSTRTVNSPLHF.

A word on this clone: The observed sequence ends 3 residues before the CDR3 terminus, with the missing tail filled in from the germline J gene. The chain uses TRBV28 and TRBJ2-1, with D tentatively TRBD2 (6 bases). The CDR3 runs 16 residues. Germline V gene lookup returns CDR1 MDHEN and CDR2 SYDVKM. V was clipped by 5 bases and J by 0 bases, with 14 bases between them. The CDR3 bases that were read are TGTGCCAGCAGTCCATACGGGGGAAGCTCCTACAATGAG. Amino acids: CASSPYGGSSYNE. The entire CDR3 protein is CASSPYGGSSYNEQFF. Variable domain in full (rest from reference TRBV28 and TRBJ2-1): DVKVTQSSRYLVKRTGEKVFLECVQDMDHENMFWYRQDPGLGLRLIYFSYDVKMKEKGDIPEGYSVSREKKERFSLILESASTNQTSMYLCASSPYGGSSYNEQFFGPGTRLTVL.

On this clone: The read finishes 3 residues shy of the CDR3 end, and the germline J gene is used to complete it. The V gene is TRBV6-2 or TRBV6-3, the J gene TRBJ1-2; D is undetermined. The CDR3 loop spans 12 amino acids. The germline V and J ends were trimmed by 2 bases and 6 bases, with 7 bases remaining between them. In germline, CDR1 is MNHEY, CDR2 SVGEGT. CDR3: CASSYRVDGYTF. CDR3 bases read: TGTGCCAGCAGTTACAGGGTCGATGGC.

As to this clone: The read gets to within 3 residues of the CDR3 end, and the germline J gene fills in the rest. The genes are TRBV20-1 and TRBJ2-7; 8 bases match TRBD2. Looked up from germline, CDR1 is DFQATT and CDR2 is SNEGSKA (reference sequence). V lost 6 bases and J lost 0; bases outside the gene matches: 10. The CDR3 loop spans 15 amino acids. CDR3 sequence: CSASHTSGLSYEQYF. The sequenced part of the CDR3 DNA is TGCAGTGCCTCCCATACTAGCGGACTCTCCTACGAG.

Details on this clone: The read ends 3 residues early relative to the CDR3; the germline J gene fills the gap. This rearrangement joins TRBV7-9 to TRBJ2-7, with 9 bases matching TRBD1. V trimming: 5 bases; J trimming: 3 bases; junction bases outside the gene matches: 8. From germline, CDR1 is SEHNR and CDR2 FQNEAQ (reference sequence). The CDR3 runs 15 residues. The CDR3 DNA, read in part, is TGTGCCAGCAGCCCCCGAGCGACAGGGGGCTACGAG. Protein sequence: CASSPRATGGYE. The whole CDR3 region reads CASSPRATGGYEQYF.

The CDR3: CASSFVAQSTDTQYF. The DNA read from the CDR3 is TGTGCCAGCAGCTTCGTCGCCCAGAGCACAGATACG. The rearrangement uses TRBV7-9 and TRBJ2-3; D is ambiguous. With the read ending 3 residues before the CDR3 end, the germline J gene is used to fill in that end. V lost 3 bases, J lost 0 bases, and 10 bases lay in between. Germline-derived CDR1 and CDR2 are SEHNR and FQNEAQ (reference sequence). CDR3 size: 15 residues. Full variable domain (missing parts from reference TRBV7-9 and TRBJ2-3): DTGVSQNPRHKITKRGQNVTFRCDPISEHNRLYWYRQTLGQGPEFLTYFQNEAQLEKSRLLSDRFSAERPKGSFSTLEIQRTEQGDSAMYLCASSFVAQSTDTQYFGPGTRLTVL.

Remarks on this clone: The read stops 3 residues short of the end of the CDR3; the missing end is completed from the germline J gene. The V call is TRBV29-1, the J call TRBJ2-2, with D perhaps matching TRBD1 (6 bases). Germline CDR1 and CDR2: SQVTM and ANQGSEA. Trimming cost V 7 bases and J 3 bases, with 15 bases left between them. The CDR3 consists of 14 residues. Here the CDR3 reads CSARGGTDTGELFF. CDR3 DNA, as far as it was read: TGCAGCGCTCGAGGGGGTACGGACACCGGGGAG.

About this clone: The observed sequence ends 3 residues before the CDR3 terminus, with the missing tail filled in from the germline J gene. This chain links TRBV20-1 with TRBJ1-2; 10 bases are a match to TRBD1. This CDR3 comprises 15 residues. Per germline, CDR1 DFQATT and CDR2 SNEGSKA (reference sequence). This CDR3 reads CSASSPGTGDGGYTF. The sequenced part of the CDR3 DNA is TGCAGTGCTAGCAGTCCCGGGACAGGGGACGGCGGC.